In its sample, the clone carrying this TCR beta chain was seen a few times. Its matching antigen is unknown. V lost 7 bases to trimming and J lost 4 bases, with 21 bases between them. This CDR3 contains 16 residues. Germline CDR1 and CDR2: MNHEY and SMNVEV (reference sequence). The data derive from a study of vaccination and CD4 T cells after COVID-19. The overall study: Two of the convalescents were Hispanic, and convalescents were six males and four females. Control cultures received a CEFX pool, an HIV-1 Nef pool, or no peptide.

An Oncomine TCR Beta short-read assay was used to sequence the DNA from cultured CD4+ T cells. One entry per CDR3 protein results from TCRdb running MiXCR on the PCR reads. The data hold roughly 6,600 distinct CDR3 sequences, with approximately 37% observed a single time. Treatment noted: roughly 11-day PBMC culture with coronavirus spike peptide pools or control peptides (ViraFEST assay). The collection of CD4+ T cells from the unexposed donor took place before the COVID-19 pandemic (2011-2018). With peptide pools, ViraFEST first expanded antigen-specific T cells and afterwards sequenced their TCRs.

The receptor comes from a human donor in good health. The gene calls are TRBV27 and TRBJ2-3; a possible D gene is TRBD2 (7 bases). Input material: CD4+ T cells from blood, cultured in vitro. Written as DNA, the CDR3 is TGTGCCAGCACATCGGGGGGCGGCCGAATCTCAGATACGCAGTATTTT. It is translated as CASTSGGGRISDTQYF.